These 14 T cell receptor beta chains originate from one sample sequenced in a study of CD8+ T cells in alopecia areata. Following extraction, RNA underwent reverse transcription to cDNA, which served as the sequencing template. Data came from immunoSEQ multiplex PCR; TCRdb stores just in-frame clones and leaves some out. The sample lists about 190,000 clones; around 60% were seen once. As for treatment: oral pan-JAK inhibitor, 5-10 mg twice daily. The specimen was CD4+ T cells sorted from blood, collected at approximately week 49, from a patient treated with tofacitinib. Receptor source: a human donor with alopecia areata.

The V call is TRBV2, the J call TRBJ2-4, with 9 bases identical to TRBD1. The germline V gene encodes CDR1 SNHLY and CDR2 FYNNEI. The CDR3 consists of 16 residues. Losses at the gene ends were 6 bases for V and 0 bases for J; bases not matched to a gene: 6. CDR3 coding DNA: TGTGCCAGCAGATGGGGACAGGGAGTAGCCAAAAACATTCAGTACTTC. It codes for CASRWGQGVAKNIQYF.

This chain links TRBV5-1 with TRBJ1-1; D call uncertain. Germline values: CDR1 SGHRS, CDR2 YFSETQ. CDR3 length equals 16 residues. Trimming shortened V by 1 base and J by 1 base, and 14 bases separated the two germline ends. The CDR3, as DNA: TGCGCCAGCAGCTTGACCGGAACGGGAGGGAACACTGAAGCTTTCTTT. Protein product: CASSLTGTGGNTEAFF. Using reference TRBV5-1 and TRBJ1-1 for the parts outside the CDR3, the full variable domain is KAGVTQTPRYLIKTRGQQVTLSCSPISGHRSVSWYQQTPGQGLQFLFEYFSETQRNKGNFPGRFSGRQFSNSRSEMNVSTLELGDSALYLCASSLTGTGGNTEAFFGQGTRLTVV.

This clone was recorded once. The chain has TRBV29-1 and TRBJ2-7; the D is unclear. Trimming pared 6 bases from V and 6 bases from J, leaving 15 bases between. The CDR3 consists of 12 residues. The germline gives CDR1 SQVTM, CDR2 ANQGSEA. CDR3 bases: TGCAGCGTAACCCGATTTGGGATCGAGCAGTACTTC. Translated: CSVTRFGIEQYF.

This clone was seen a handful of times. V gene TRBV10-1 combines with J gene TRBJ2-2, with 11 bases fitting TRBD2. Trimming cost V 10 bases and J 1 base; bases outside gene matches: 8. The CDR3 runs 16 residues. From germline, CDR1 is WNHNN and CDR2 SYGVQD (reference sequence). CDR3 DNA: TGCGCCACCCCAACTAGCGGGGGCCTGAACACCGGGGAGCTGTTTTTT. This gives the protein CATPTSGGLNTGELFF.

The chain links TRBV28 to TRBJ2-5, with 7 bases lining up with TRBD1. The CDR3 loop spans 15 amino acids. Unmatched junction bases numbered 6, after V lost 3 bases and J lost 2 bases. CDR1 and CDR2 from the germline V gene are MDHEN and SYDVKM. CDR3 DNA: TGTGCCAGCAGTTTTGAGTTACAGGGGCAAGAGACCCAGTACTTC. Translation gives CASSFELQGQETQYF.

This clone was counted only a few times. The rearrangement links TRBV7-2 to TRBJ1-5; the D gene is possibly TRBD1 (6 bases). The V and J ends lost 5 bases and 3 bases respectively, with 14 bases between them. The CDR3 is made up of 15 amino acids. The germline gives CDR1 SGHTA, CDR2 FQGNSA. DNA for the CDR3: TGTGCCAGCAGCCTGAGGACAGCTCTCAATCAGCCCCAGCATTTT. Translation gives CASSLRTALNQPQHF.

The rearrangement uses TRBV29-1 and TRBJ2-7; 8 bases align to TRBD1. The CDR3 spans 14 residues. After removal of 7 bases from V and 1 base from J, the junction contained 9 bases not matched to a gene. Germline V gene data show CDR1 as SQVTM and CDR2 as ANQGSEA. CDR3 protein: CSAQPDRVSYEQYF. The CDR3 DNA is TGCAGCGCCCAACCGGACAGGGTATCCTACGAGCAGTACTTC.

The V gene is TRBV30, the J gene TRBJ2-7; no firm D call. The CDR3 has 15 amino acids. Trimming took 0 bases from V and 0 from J, leaving 12 bases between them. Germline loops: CDR1 GTSNPN, CDR2 SVGIG (reference sequence). The CDR3 bases are TGTGCCTGGAGTGTACACGGCAGTCTCTCCTACGAGCAGTACTTC. Encoded protein: CAWSVHGSLSYEQYF.

This chain connects TRBV29-1 to TRBJ2-6, with D unclear. V was cut by 3 bases and J by 4 bases, with 4 bases left in between. Germline V gives CDR1 SQVTM, CDR2 ANQGSEA. CDR3 length: 12 residues. The CDR3 here is CSVEEGANVLTF. The CDR3 region has the DNA TGCAGCGTTGAGGAGGGGGCCAACGTCCTGACTTTC.

The V gene is TRBV30, the J gene TRBJ1-5; D remains ambiguous. This CDR3 has 14 residues. V was pared by 0 bases and J by 11 bases, with 17 bases between. Germline assignment: CDR1 GTSNPN and CDR2 SVGIG (reference sequence). CDR3 protein: CAWSVSDVEIAQHF. CDR3 DNA: TGTGCCTGGAGTGTAAGTGACGTCGAAATAGCCCAGCATTTT. The complete variable domain, with remaining parts taken from reference TRBV30 and TRBJ1-5, reads SQTIHQWPATLVQPVGSPLSLECTVEGTSNPNLYWYRQAAGRGLQLLFYSVGIGQISSEVPQNLSASRPQDRQFILSSKKLLLSDSGFYLCAWSVSDVEIAQHFGDGTRLSIL.

The chain joins TRBV29-1 to TRBJ2-5, with a tentative D call TRBD2 (6 bases). The CDR3 spans 13 residues. V lost 6 bases and J 7 bases, leaving 18 bases between the germline ends. CDR1 and CDR2 from the germline V gene are SQVTM and ANQGSEA. Written as DNA, the CDR3 is TGCAGCGTGGTGACTAGTAATCTGGGGACCCAGTACTTC. Translation: CSVVTSNLGTQYF. Based on the CDR3 plus reference TRBV29-1 and TRBJ2-5, the full variable domain is SAVISQKPSRDICQRGTSLTIQCQVDSQVTMMFWYRQQPGQSLTLIATANQGSEATYESGFVIDKFPISRPNLTFSTLTVSNMSPEDSSIYLCSVVTSNLGTQYFGPGTRLLVL.

This clone came up once. At the DNA level, this CDR3 is encoded by other sequences in the same sample as well. V is TRBV2 and J is TRBJ2-2; D is undetermined. The CDR3 is 12 residues long. Trimming took off 6 bases at V and 5 bases at J, with 7 bases between the two ends. The germline CDR1 and CDR2 sequences are SNHLY and FYNNEI. The CDR3 region has the DNA TGTGCCAGCAGCTACACGACCGGGGAGCTGTTTTTT. Protein sequence: CASSYTTGELFF.

V and J are TRBV11-2 and TRBJ2-5, with D unclear. The V gene's germline CDR1 is SGHAT and CDR2 FQNNGV. The length of the CDR3 is 14 residues. V was trimmed by 1 base and J by 3 bases, leaving 9 bases between them. Written as DNA, the CDR3 is TGTGCCAGCAGCTTAGGTACAGCGAAAGAGACCCAGTACTTC. Translated, it gives CASSLGTAKETQYF.

This clone was picked up a small number of times. The DNA for the CDR3 is TGTGCCTGGACAGGGGGCAACTATGGCTACACCTTC. Translated, it gives CAWTGGNYGYTF. This rearrangement joins TRBV30 to TRBJ1-2, with 8 bases fitting TRBD1. Germline loops: CDR1 GTSNPN, CDR2 SVGIG (reference sequence). V was pared by 4 bases and J by 2 bases, with 0 bases of the junction left unmatched. The CDR3 contains 12 residues.